What follows are 25 T cell receptor beta chains derived from one specimen sequenced in a study of molecular identifiers for immune sequencing clone quantification (dated by TCRdb to 2016 to 2019). To prepare the library, PCR was applied. The sequencing machine was a NextSeq 500. TCRdb trimmed public reads at Q25 via fastp, called clones via MiXCR and kept in-frame beta chains. Every CDR3 protein is listed once, alongside the most common genes and DNA of its rows. The sample table shows around 460,000 distinct CDR3 sequences, and about a quarter are seen once. Roughly 0.79% of the sample belongs to the ten largest clones. The source material was naive CD8+ T cells from blood, with Jurkat cell RNA spiked in. The sample's cell subset or site, from its label and the paper: FACS-sorted CD8+CD4-CCR7+CD45RA+ naive T cells. The receptors derive from a human donor in good health. Some libraries in this study had Jurkat cell RNA spiked in.

This clonotype has a handful of counts. In DNA, the CDR3 is TGTGCCAGCAGCTCTAGTAGGCGGGACTACAATGAGCAGTTCTTC. It is translated as CASSSSRRDYNEQFF. The chain has TRBV12-3 or TRBV12-4 and TRBJ2-1; maybe TRBD2 (6 bases). This CDR3 comprises 15 residues. V lost 6 bases and J 3 bases, leaving 15 bases between the germline ends.

This clonotype appeared many times. J is TRBJ2-7 and V is TRBV20-1; possibly TRBD1 for D (6 bases). Per germline, CDR1 DFQATT and CDR2 SNEGSKA (reference sequence). Trimming pared 4 bases from V and 0 bases from J, leaving 13 bases between. The CDR3 runs to 14 residues. For the CDR3, the DNA is TGCAGTGCTAACAGACCGGGACACTCCTACGAGCAGTACTTC. It translates to CSANRPGHSYEQYF.

There are many counts of this clonotype. The genes are TRBV11-1 and TRBJ1-1; a possible D gene is TRBD1 (5 bases). This CDR3 has 13 residues. Germline V gene data show CDR1 as SGHAT and CDR2 as FQDESV (reference sequence). The V end was cut by 3 bases, the J end by 8 bases, with 13 bases between. The CDR3 here is CASSFPGGEEAFF. In DNA, the CDR3 is TGTGCCAGCAGCTTCCCCGGGGGTGAGGAAGCTTTCTTT. The full variable domain, completed using reference TRBV11-1 and TRBJ1-1, is EAEVAQSPRYKITEKSQAVAFWCDPISGHATLYWYRQILGQGPELLVQFQDESVVDDSQLPKDRFSAERLKGVDSTLKIQPAELGDSAMYLCASSFPGGEEAFFGQGTRLTVV.

This clonotype appeared once. The chain employs TRBV3-1 and TRBJ2-3; 9 positions agree with TRBD2. V dropped 4 bases and J dropped 2; count of bases not matched to a gene: 10. CDR1 is LGHDT and CDR2 is YNNKEL in the germline V gene (reference sequence). CDR3 length equals 17 residues. In DNA form, the CDR3 reads TGTGCCAGCAGCCGAGATGGAGGACTAGCGCTCACAGATACGCAGTATTTT. Its translation is CASSRDGGLALTDTQYF.

V is TRBV28 and J is TRBJ1-2; D is unclear. This CDR3 is built from 13 residues. The V end was cut by 5 bases, the J end by 4 bases, with 11 bases between. Germline V gene data show CDR1 as MDHEN and CDR2 as SYDVKM. This CDR3 reads CASSGRSSYGYTF. CDR3 sequence (DNA): TGTGCCAGCAGTGGGAGGTCGAGCTATGGCTACACCTTC.

This clonotype showed up just once. A much larger clone lies one base from this, so it may be a read error. This sequence joins TRBV4-1 and TRBJ1-5; no clear D. CDR3 length equals 15 residues. The V end lost 1 base, the J end lost 4 bases, and 11 bases lay between the germline ends. CDR1 is MGHRA and CDR2 is YSYEKL in the germline V gene. The CDR3 spells CASSQGNLSNQPQHF. In DNA form, the CDR3 reads TGCGCCAGCAGCCAAGGAAACCTTTCAAATCAGCCCCAGCATTTT.

This clonotype was recorded at least ten times. J is TRBJ2-7 and V is TRBV29-1; D remains ambiguous. CDR3 length: 13 residues. Germline V gene sequence: CDR1 SQVTM, CDR2 ANQGSEA. V dropped 6 bases and J dropped 0 bases, with 12 bases sitting between them. CDR3 DNA: TGCAGCGTGACCGGGTCCGACTCCTACGAGCAGTACTTC. It translates to CSVTGSDSYEQYF.

This chain joins TRBV4-3 and TRBJ1-6; D gene ambiguous. The CDR3 runs 16 residues. Germline-derived CDR1 and CDR2 are LGHNA and YSLEER. The germline V and J ends were trimmed by 2 bases and 0 bases, with 8 bases remaining between them. Here the CDR3 reads CASSQLKSSYNSPLHF. Here the CDR3 DNA reads TGCGCCAGCAGCCAACTGAAGAGCTCCTATAATTCACCCCTCCACTTT.

V is TRBV27 and J is TRBJ2-7, with TRBD2 matching over 12 bases. The assigned J gene may be wrong: the sequence end matches TRBJ2-1 better. This CDR3 is 14 amino acids long. Germline loops: CDR1 MNHEY, CDR2 SMNVEV (reference sequence). CDR3 DNA: TGTGCCAGCTGGTTGACTAGCGGGAGAAGCGAGCAGTTCTTC. Residues: CASWLTSGRSEQFF.

The chain links TRBV25-1 to TRBJ2-7; D remains unclear. Looked up from germline, CDR1 is MGHDK and CDR2 is SYGVNS. The CDR3 is 12 residues long. Between the trimmed V and J ends, which lost 3 bases and 4 bases, there was a span of 7 bases. The DNA of the CDR3 is TGTGCCAGCAGTGACCCCTTTTACGAGCAGTACTTC. Protein product: CASSDPFYEQYF.

The chain employs TRBV5-1 and TRBJ1-2; 7 bases are shared with TRBD1. With V trimmed by 0 bases and J by 4 bases, 3 bases remained unmatched. The CDR3 has 14 residues. The germline gives CDR1 SGHRS, CDR2 YFSETQ. The CDR3: CASSLETGIYGYTF. The CDR3 region has the DNA TGCGCCAGCAGCTTGGAGACAGGGATCTATGGCTACACCTTC.

This clonotype was picked up a small number of times. The chain is built from TRBV2 and TRBJ2-2, with TRBD2 matching over 14 bases. This CDR3 has 17 residues. The V gene's germline CDR1 is SNHLY and CDR2 FYNNEI. V was pared by 7 bases and J by 2 bases, with 6 bases of the junction left unmatched. CDR3: CASKSTSGRANTGELFF. CDR3 bases: TGTGCCAGCAAATCGACTAGCGGGAGGGCAAACACCGGGGAGCTGTTTTTT. Supplemented by reference TRBV2 and TRBJ2-2, the full variable domain reads EPEVTQTPSHQVTQMGQEVILRCVPISNHLYFYWYRQILGQKVEFLVSFYNNEISEKSEIFDDQFSVERPDGSNFTLKIRSTKLEDSAMYFCASKSTSGRANTGELFFGEGSRLTVL.

The chain links TRBV12-3 or TRBV12-4 to TRBJ1-5; possible D gene TRBD1, 6 bases. CDR3 length equals 15 residues. With 0 bases removed from V and 11 bases from J, the gap between germline ends came to 17 bases. The CDR3, as DNA: TGTGCCAGCAGTTTAGCAGGGGGGGTAGGACAGTCCCAGCATTTT. Its translation is CASSLAGGVGQSQHF.

With regard to this clonotype: This clone may be a read error of a much larger clone one base away. The rearrangement joins TRBV4-3 to TRBJ2-7; D remains unclear. CDR1 LGHNA and CDR2 YSLEER come from the germline V gene. This CDR3 contains 15 residues. In DNA, the CDR3 is TGCGACAGCAGCCAAGAAGGCAGAGGCTCCTACGAGCAGTACTTC. This encodes CDSSQEGRGSYEQYF.

In this sample, this clonotype turned up many times. V is TRBV7-6 and J is TRBJ1-3; D remains unclear. This CDR3 is built from 14 residues. Looked up from germline, CDR1 is SGHVS and CDR2 is FNYEAQ. The ends were cut back, 4 bases at V and 2 bases at J, with 9 bases in the middle. CDR3 in amino acids: CASSSYDPGNTIYF. Here the CDR3 DNA reads TGTGCCAGCAGCTCCTATGACCCTGGAAACACCATATATTTT.

This clonotype occurred many times. The chain joins TRBV7-9 to TRBJ2-7; no clear D. The V gene lost 5 bases and the J gene lost 5 bases, with 10 bases spanning the gap. The CDR3 runs to 12 residues. Per the germline V gene, CDR1 is SEHNR and CDR2 is FQNEAQ (reference sequence). CDR3 loop: CASSPNGHEQYF. CDR3 sequence (DNA): TGTGCCAGCAGCCCCAACGGTCACGAGCAGTACTTC.

The V call is TRBV2, the J call TRBJ2-5; perhaps TRBD2 as D (5 bases). Germline V gene data show CDR1 as SNHLY and CDR2 as FYNNEI. V lost 6 bases to trimming and J lost 3 bases, with 8 bases between them. This CDR3 is 12 amino acids long. This chain's CDR3 is CASSGEKETQYF. The CDR3 DNA sequence: TGTGCCAGCAGCGGGGAGAAAGAGACCCAGTACTTC.

This clonotype was recorded a few times. V gene TRBV6-5 combines with J gene TRBJ1-4, with D unclear. Germline CDR1 MNHEY, CDR2 SVGAGI. The CDR3 has 14 amino acids. V lost 6 bases to trimming and J lost 0 bases, with 8 bases between them. Here the CDR3 reads CASSQTPTNEKLFF. Written as DNA, the CDR3 is TGTGCCAGCAGCCAGACCCCAACTAATGAAAAACTGTTTTTT.

This clonotype was detected ten times or more. The chain employs TRBV29-1 and TRBJ1-2; 8 bases map to TRBD1. Germline CDR1 and CDR2: SQVTM and ANQGSEA. The CDR3 length is 14 residues. The J segment lost 4 bases and the V segment lost 5 bases, leaving 9 bases of the junction unmatched. The CDR3 sequence: CSVLTPDRVYGYTF. CDR3 coding DNA: TGCAGCGTTCTGACCCCGGACAGGGTCTATGGCTACACCTTC.

This clonotype was recorded many times. The rearrangement joins TRBV5-1 to TRBJ2-7; D is possibly TRBD1 (6 bases). CDR1 is SGHRS, CDR2 YFSETQ, per germline. The CDR3 length is 13 residues. Trimming left V 7 bases short and J 0 bases short, with 11 bases between. The CDR3 nucleotides are TGCGCCAGCGGCGACAGGTCCTCCTACGAGCAGTACTTC. It yields the protein CASGDRSSYEQYF.

The genes are TRBV12-3 or TRBV12-4 and TRBJ2-1, with D tentatively TRBD1 (5 bases). Trimming took 5 bases from V and 0 from J, leaving 14 bases between them. The CDR3 contains 16 residues. The CDR3 sequence: CASSPPTDSSYNEQFF. The CDR3 DNA follows: TGTGCCAGCAGTCCGCCGACAGATAGCTCCTACAATGAGCAGTTCTTC.

The rearrangement links TRBV4-3 to TRBJ2-3, with 8 positions matching TRBD2. The CDR3 has 16 amino acids. CDR1 and CDR2 from the germline V gene are LGHNA and YSLEER. V shed 3 bases and J 2 bases; nucleotides not matched to a gene: 7. CDR3 sequence (DNA): TGCGCCAGCAGCCATATGACTAGCGAAGTCACAGATACGCAGTATTTT. This translates into CASSHMTSEVTDTQYF.

V is TRBV6-5 and J is TRBJ2-7, with D uncertain. The germline V gene has CDR1 MNHEY and CDR2 SVGAGI. With 3 bases removed from V and 1 base from J, the gap between germline ends came to 16 bases. The CDR3 runs 16 residues. CDR3 in amino acids: CASSYSVLAPSYEQYF. The DNA of the CDR3 is TGTGCCAGCAGTTATTCTGTCCTGGCCCCTTCCTACGAGCAGTACTTC.

About this clonotype itself: This may be a read error: a much more frequent sequence differs by one nucleotide. The chain couples TRBV20-1 to TRBJ2-7; TRBD1 agrees at 7 bases. Germline assignment: CDR1 DFQATT and CDR2 SNEGSKA (reference sequence). The CDR3 consists of 13 residues. The CDR3 coding sequence is TGCAGTGCTAGGGGACAGTTCTCCTACGAGCGGTACTTC. Its protein is CSARGQFSYERYF.

This clonotype was picked up a small number of times. This sequence joins TRBV15 and TRBJ1-3; tentative D call: TRBD1 (6 bases). V dropped 5 bases and J dropped 9 bases, with 14 bases sitting between them. The CDR3 has 13 amino acids. CDR1 LNHNV and CDR2 YYDKDF come from the germline V gene (reference sequence). This chain's CDR3 is CATSSRTARTIYF. CDR3 in DNA: TGTGCCACCAGCTCGAGGACAGCTCGCACCATATATTTT.